The 24 T cell receptor beta chains below were found in one sample sequenced in a study of blood T cell repertoires in COVID-19. Generated by immunoSEQ multiplex PCR, the TCRdb table keeps only in-frame clones and is missing some. The data show 300,000 or so clones, with around 89% seen just once and approximately 6.5% held by the top ten. Sequenced: peripheral blood. These receptors were obtained from a man aged 18 to 29 who had recovered from COVID-19.

The CDR3 protein is CASSLRRQGVPYGYTF. The CDR3 DNA follows: TGTGCCAGCAGCTTGCGTCGGCAGGGCGTCCCCTATGGCTACACCTTC. J is TRBJ1-2 and V is TRBV5-4; D may be TRBD1 (5 bases). Germline assignment: CDR1 SGHNT and CDR2 YYREEE (reference sequence). V was shortened by 1 base and J by 4 bases, with 17 bases between the two germline ends. The CDR3 totals 16 residues.

Of note for this clone: This specimen includes other DNA sequences encoding the same CDR3. The chain employs TRBV15 and TRBJ1-1; D perhaps matches TRBD1 (5 bases). From germline, CDR1 is LNHNV and CDR2 YYDKDF (reference sequence). The germline V and J ends were trimmed by 0 bases and 2 bases, with 10 bases remaining between them. The CDR3 runs 15 residues. The CDR3 region has the DNA TGTGCCACCAGCAGAGATAGGACACCCAACACTGAAGCTTTCTTT. This translates into CATSRDRTPNTEAFF. Complete variable domain (other parts from reference TRBV15 and TRBJ1-1): DAMVIQNPRYQVTQFGKPVTLSCSQTLNHNVMYWYQQKSSQAPKLLFHYYDKDFNNEADTPDNFQSRRPNTSFCFLDIRSPGLGDTAMYLCATSRDRTPNTEAFFGQGTRLTVV.

The chain links TRBV7-9 to TRBJ2-5; no reliable D call. The ends were cut back, 1 base at V and 2 bases at J, with 8 bases in the middle. Germline V gene data show CDR1 as SEHNR and CDR2 as FQNEAQ (reference sequence). There are 14 residues in the CDR3. The CDR3 spells CASSLGPGQETQYF. CDR3 nucleotide sequence: TGTGCCAGCAGCTTAGGACCAGGTCAAGAGACCCAGTACTTC.

The chain joins TRBV6-5 to TRBJ1-2; D is uncertain. V lost 3 bases and J 2 bases, leaving 13 bases between the germline ends. Looked up from germline, CDR1 is MNHEY and CDR2 is SVGAGI. The length of the CDR3 is 15 residues. DNA for the CDR3: TGTGCCAGCAGTTATTATTATGGGGAGAACTATGGCTACACCTTC. Protein product: CASSYYYGENYGYTF.

V gene TRBV5-7 combines with J gene TRBJ2-7; 8 bases agree with TRBD1. TRBV5-7 is an open reading frame, and its role is uncertain. The CDR3 extends over 17 amino acids. Losses at the gene ends were 3 bases for V and 4 bases for J; bases not matched to a gene: 15. The CDR3 DNA reads as TGTGCCAGCAGCTCTGGAGTCGACAGGGGACCCCTATACGAGCAGTACTTC. Translation: CASSSGVDRGPLYEQYF.

The chain couples TRBV12-5 to TRBJ2-7, with a tentative D call TRBD1 (5 bases). The ends were cut back, 6 bases at V and 3 bases at J, with 9 bases in the middle. There are 12 residues in the CDR3. The germline V gene encodes CDR1 LGHNT and CDR2 FRNRAP. The CDR3 is CASGRDSYEQYF. The CDR3 bases are TGTGCTAGTGGCCGTGACAGCTACGAGCAGTACTTC.

The count of this clone is one. The V gene is TRBV29-1, the J gene TRBJ2-1; 8 nucleotides match TRBD2. The CDR3 contains 16 residues. Germline assignment: CDR1 SQVTM and CDR2 ANQGSEA. Trimming cost V 4 bases and J 8 bases; bases outside gene matches: 16. CDR3 protein: CSVAYPGGPKSDEQFF. The CDR3 nucleotides read TGCAGCGTTGCGTACCCGGGGGGGCCGAAGAGCGATGAGCAGTTCTTC.

This chain uses TRBV19 with TRBJ2-2; 7 nucleotides match TRBD1. The CDR3 has 16 residues. Germline CDR1 LNHDA, CDR2 SQIVND (reference sequence). Trimming cost V 6 bases and J 4 bases; bases outside gene matches: 11. CDR3 loop: CASSLLTGAGTGELFF. CDR3 sequence (DNA): TGTGCCAGTAGCCTATTAACAGGGGCGGGCACCGGGGAGCTGTTTTTT.

The chain recombines TRBV3-1 (or the pseudogene TRBV3-2) with TRBJ1-3; no firm D call. V lost 3 bases, J lost 0 bases, and 6 bases lay in between. In germline, CDR1 is LGHDT, CDR2 YNNKEL (reference sequence). This CDR3 contains 14 residues. CDR3 in amino acids: CASSQTNSGNTIYF. DNA of the CDR3: TGTGCCAGCAGCCAGACTAACTCTGGAAACACCATATATTTT.

The chain recombines TRBV9 with TRBJ2-3, with a tentative D call TRBD2 (6 bases). This CDR3 has 14 residues. V was trimmed by 8 bases and J by 0 bases, leaving 13 bases between them. Germline CDR1 reads SGDLS; CDR2 reads YYNGEE. CDR3 region: CASQEGTSTDTQYF. CDR3 nucleotide sequence: TGTGCCAGTCAGGAGGGCACGAGCACAGATACGCAGTATTTT.

V gene TRBV6-5 combines with J gene TRBJ2-3; 11 nucleotides line up with TRBD1. Germline V CDR1 and CDR2: MNHEY, SVGAGI. The CDR3 extends over 15 amino acids. Unmatched junction bases numbered 5, after V lost 5 bases and J lost 4 bases. As DNA, the CDR3 is TGTGCCAGCAGTCATAGGACAGGGGGCGCAGATACGCAGTATTTT. Residues: CASSHRTGGADTQYF.

This chain joins TRBV19 and TRBJ2-7, with D possibly being TRBD1 (6 bases). The CDR3 runs to 14 residues. V lost 3 bases, J lost 2 bases, and 11 bases lay in between. Germline values: CDR1 LNHDA, CDR2 SQIVND (reference sequence). CDR3 sequence (DNA): TGTGCCAGTAGTATGTCAGGGGAGACCTACGAGCAGTACTTC. Translating gives CASSMSGETYEQYF.

This chain uses TRBV6-2 or TRBV6-3 with TRBJ2-5; TRBD2 might be the D (6 bases). V dropped 1 base and J dropped 5 bases, with 20 bases sitting between them. Germline values: CDR1 MNHEY, CDR2 SVGEGT. The CDR3 consists of 17 residues. This chain's CDR3 is CASSYLGREALGETQYF. CDR3 nucleotides: TGTGCCAGCAGTTACTTAGGCAGGGAGGCCCTTGGGGAGACCCAGTACTTC.

J is TRBJ1-4 and V is TRBV5-8; no firm D call. Trimming stripped 0 bases from V and 4 bases from J, with 10 bases between. From germline, CDR1 is SGHTS and CDR2 YDEGEE. The CDR3 contains 15 residues. CDR3 residues: CASSLGQSGNEKLFF. CDR3 nucleotide sequence: TGTGCCAGCAGCTTGGGTCAGTCTGGTAATGAAAAACTGTTTTTT.

The DNA of the CDR3 is TGTGCCAGTACCTCAAGGGGGGGGGAGACCCAGTACTTC. Translating it yields CASTSRGGETQYF. The chain combines TRBV19 with TRBJ2-5, with a tentative D call TRBD2 (7 bases). This CDR3 comprises 13 residues. Per germline, CDR1 LNHDA and CDR2 SQIVND (reference sequence). The V end lost 7 bases, the J end lost 5 bases, and 14 bases lay between the germline ends.

The genes are TRBV6-6 and TRBJ2-7; D possibly corresponds to TRBD1 (6 bases). Germline V gives CDR1 MNHNY, CDR2 SVGAGI (reference sequence). With 6 bases removed from V and 0 bases from J, the gap between germline ends came to 12 bases. The CDR3 is made up of 14 amino acids. The CDR3 sequence: CASSLSGHSYEQYF. The CDR3 DNA follows: TGTGCCAGCAGCCTTTCGGGACACTCCTACGAGCAGTACTTC.

This chain links TRBV10-2 with TRBJ1-4; D gene uncertain. The length of the CDR3 is 13 residues. The V end lost 3 bases, the J end lost 4 bases, and 6 bases lay between the germline ends. Germline V gene data show CDR1 as WSHSY and CDR2 as SAAADI. CDR3 DNA sequence: TGCGCCAGCAGTGAAACAGATAATGAAAAACTGTTTTTT. Residues: CASSETDNEKLFF.

The chain joins TRBV5-1 to TRBJ1-6; 11 bases align to TRBD1. The germline V gene has CDR1 SGHRS and CDR2 YFSETQ. Losses at the gene ends were 3 bases for V and 7 bases for J; bases not matched to a gene: 3. The CDR3 totals 15 residues. Here the CDR3 reads CASSWDRGSNSPLHF. In DNA form, the CDR3 reads TGCGCCAGCAGCTGGGACAGGGGGTCCAATTCACCCCTCCACTTT.

V is TRBV19 and J is TRBJ1-5, with 9 bases fitting TRBD1. The CDR3 covers 16 residues. Germline V CDR1 and CDR2: LNHDA, SQIVND (reference sequence). After removal of 4 bases from V and 6 bases from J, the junction contained 10 bases not matched to a gene. The CDR3 is CASSTSRDRVSQPQHF. The CDR3 DNA follows: TGTGCCAGTAGTACGTCCCGGGACAGGGTCAGTCAGCCCCAGCATTTT.

CDR3 DNA: TGTGCCAGCAGCCGAGGACAGTTCTATGGCTACACCTTC. Residues: CASSRGQFYGYTF. The rearrangement links TRBV27 to TRBJ1-2; TRBD1 is a possible D gene (6 bases). This CDR3 spans 13 amino acids. Germline lookup yields CDR1 MNHEY and CDR2 SMNVEV (reference sequence). V gave up 6 bases and J gave up 4 bases, with 12 bases separating them.

The chain carries TRBV5-1 and TRBJ1-4; D is ambiguous. The V gene lost 4 bases and the J gene lost 3 bases, with 13 bases spanning the gap. Germline V gives CDR1 SGHRS, CDR2 YFSETQ. The CDR3 sequence is 15 residues long. CDR3 protein: CASSPGGSSNEKLFF. CDR3 coding DNA: TGCGCCAGCAGCCCAGGAGGGAGTTCTAATGAAAAACTGTTTTTT.

V usage is TRBV12-3 or TRBV12-4 and J usage is TRBJ1-1; no definite D call. CDR3 length equals 11 residues. V lost 6 bases, J lost 7 bases, and 9 bases lay in between. CDR3 nucleotide sequence: TGTGCCAGCAGCCTCCGCTATGAAGCTTTCTTT. As protein: CASSLRYEAFF.

J is TRBJ1-1 and V is TRBV2, with TRBD1 as a possible D gene (6 bases). V was trimmed by 6 bases and J by 1 base, leaving 18 bases between them. This CDR3 comprises 16 residues. Germline values: CDR1 SNHLY, CDR2 FYNNEI. The CDR3 nucleotides are TGTGCCAGCAGGGAGGGGGGGAAAGGTCCGAACACTGAAGCTTTCTTT. Translated, it gives CASREGGKGPNTEAFF. The full variable domain, rest sourced from reference TRBV2 and TRBJ1-1, is EPEVTQTPSHQVTQMGQEVILRCVPISNHLYFYWYRQILGQKVEFLVSFYNNEISEKSEIFDDQFSVERPDGSNFTLKIRSTKLEDSAMYFCASREGGKGPNTEAFFGQGTRLTVV.

The table lists this clone with a few counts. V gene TRBV7-7 combines with J gene TRBJ2-2; 11 nucleotides line up with TRBD2. Germline CDR1 SSHAT, CDR2 FNYEAQ (reference sequence). V dropped 5 bases and J dropped 1; count of bases not matched to a gene: 3. The CDR3 runs 16 residues. The CDR3 sequence is CASSLGTSGNTGELFF. The CDR3 DNA sequence: TGTGCCAGCAGCCTCGGGACTAGCGGGAACACCGGGGAGCTGTTTTTT.